Shown below are 30 T cell receptor beta chains from a single sample sequenced in a study of blood T cell repertoires in COVID-19. Profiled with immunoSEQ multiplex PCR; TCRdb holds only in-frame clones, not every one. The table lists approximately 250,000 clones, approximately 86% of them singletons, with 6% to 7% in the top ten. Sequences were obtained from peripheral blood. The receptor source for this set is an older woman with active or convalescent COVID-19.

This chain uses TRBV27 with TRBJ2-3, with a possible D match to TRBD2 (5 bases). The CDR3 length is 16 residues. The V end lost 1 base, the J end lost 2 bases, and 13 bases lay between the germline ends. Germline values: CDR1 MNHEY, CDR2 SMNVEV (reference sequence). The CDR3 DNA follows: TGTGCCAGCAGTTTATTGCGTAGCGCCGCCACAGATACGCAGTATTTT. This gives the protein CASSLLRSAATDTQYF.

The rearrangement links TRBV10-3 to TRBJ2-2; 8 positions agree with TRBD2. The CDR3 has 15 residues. Germline loops: CDR1 ENHRY, CDR2 SYGVKD. The V gene end was trimmed by 2 bases and the J gene end by 1 base; junction bases not matched to a gene: 0. Here the CDR3 DNA reads TGTGCCATCAGTGAGAGCGGGGGGAACACCGGGGAGCTGTTTTTT. Residues: CAISESGGNTGELFF.

The chain employs TRBV19 and TRBJ1-2, with 7 bases lining up with TRBD1. Germline V gives CDR1 LNHDA, CDR2 SQIVND (reference sequence). This CDR3 has 15 residues. V lost 3 bases, J lost 4 bases, and 8 bases stayed unmatched. CDR3 coding DNA: TGTGCCAGTAGTATCGGCAGGGGGTATGGCTATGGCTACACCTTC. It specifies CASSIGRGYGYGYTF.

This chain joins TRBV2 and TRBJ1-2; 7 positions agree with TRBD1. V lost 7 bases, J lost 2 bases, and 10 bases stayed unmatched. CDR1 is SNHLY, CDR2 FYNNEI, per germline. The CDR3 consists of 15 residues. This CDR3 reads CASNDPGQLNYGYTF. The CDR3 nucleotides read TGTGCCAGCAATGATCCGGGACAGCTGAACTATGGCTACACCTTC.

This clone was detected only once. The CDR3 region has the DNA TGTGCCAGCAGGGCGGACAGGGGGTATGGAAACACCATATATTTT. It yields the protein CASRADRGYGNTIYF. The chain has TRBV27 and TRBJ1-3, with TRBD1 matching 10 bases. The CDR3 runs to 15 residues. V gave up 6 bases and J gave up 3 bases; unmatched junction bases: 5. The germline CDR1 and CDR2 sequences are MNHEY and SMNVEV (reference sequence).

The rearrangement uses TRBV18 and TRBJ1-1, with D maybe TRBD1 (6 bases). CDR1 is KGHSH, CDR2 LQKENI, per germline. The CDR3 contains 15 residues. V was pared by 2 bases and J by 0 bases, with 10 bases between. Here the CDR3 reads CASSPGQYMNTEAFF. The CDR3 nucleotides read TGTGCCAGCTCACCAGGACAGTATATGAACACTGAAGCTTTCTTT.

The gene calls are TRBV7-2 and TRBJ2-7; TRBD2 agrees at 13 bases. V trimming: 6 bases; J trimming: 4 bases; junction bases outside the gene matches: 6. The length of the CDR3 is 15 residues. CDR1 and CDR2 from the germline V gene are SGHTA and FQGNSA. CDR3: CASRSGLAGVYEQYF. The CDR3, as DNA: TGTGCCAGCAGATCTGGACTAGCGGGGGTTTACGAGCAGTACTTC.

On this clone: An end of the junction does not agree with germline; a read error may underlie this. The chain carries TRBV5-1 and TRBJ1-4; D is undetermined. Germline-derived CDR1 and CDR2 are SGHRS and YFSETQ. This CDR3 is built from 13 residues. The CDR3 is CASRLDLNEKLFF. CDR3 DNA sequence: TGCGCCAGCAGATTGGATTTAAATGAAAAACTGTTTTTT.

The chain links TRBV11-2 to TRBJ2-5; 12 bases are shared with TRBD2. Germline values: CDR1 SGHAT, CDR2 FQNNGV. The junction had 2 bases not matched to a gene; V was cut back by 4 bases and J by 2 bases. The CDR3 consists of 15 residues. The CDR3 sequence is CASSWGLAGQETQYF. CDR3 in DNA: TGTGCCAGCAGCTGGGGACTAGCGGGTCAAGAGACCCAGTACTTC.

The chain recombines TRBV27 with TRBJ1-4, with D uncertain. The germline CDR1 and CDR2 sequences are MNHEY and SMNVEV (reference sequence). The CDR3 has 14 amino acids. With 3 bases removed from V and 4 bases from J, the gap between germline ends came to 9 bases. This CDR3 is CASSFSRLNEKLFF. CDR3 sequence (DNA): TGTGCCAGCAGTTTTAGTCGTCTTAATGAAAAACTGTTTTTT.

This clone is a singleton in its sample. This chain connects TRBV10-3 to TRBJ1-1; the match to TRBD1 covers 7 bases. Germline V gene sequence: CDR1 ENHRY, CDR2 SYGVKD. The CDR3 spans 11 residues. The trim removed 6 bases at V and 7 bases at J, leaving 2 bases unmatched. Here the CDR3 DNA reads TGTGCCATCAGAGGGACAGATGAAGCTTTCTTT. Translating gives CAIRGTDEAFF.

The chain links TRBV21-1 to TRBJ2-7; TRBD1 is the table's D call, not checked against the DNA. TRBV21-1 is designated a pseudogene. The CDR3 consists of 17 residues. CDR3 in amino acids: CASSKAITGKRSYEQYV. As DNA, the CDR3 is TGTGCCAGCAGCAAAGCAATTACAGGGAAACGCTCCTACGAGCAGTACGTC.

This clone appeared a single time. The chain couples TRBV2 to TRBJ2-1; possibly TRBD1 for D (5 bases). This CDR3 spans 13 amino acids. V lost 1 base, J lost 6 bases, and 7 bases lay in between. Germline-derived CDR1 and CDR2 are SNHLY and FYNNEI. DNA for the CDR3: TGTGCCAGCAGTGAAGACGACAGCAATGAGCAGTTCTTC. Translated: CASSEDDSNEQFF. Full variable domain (outside the CDR3, taken from reference TRBV2 and TRBJ2-1): EPEVTQTPSHQVTQMGQEVILRCVPISNHLYFYWYRQILGQKVEFLVSFYNNEISEKSEIFDDQFSVERPDGSNFTLKIRSTKLEDSAMYFCASSEDDSNEQFFGPGTRLTVL.

The V and J genes are TRBV5-8 and TRBJ2-6; D is undetermined. V was cut by 4 bases and J by 5 bases, with 7 bases left in between. The germline CDR1 and CDR2 sequences are SGHTS and YDEGEE. There are 13 residues in the CDR3. DNA of the CDR3: TGTGCCAGCAGCCCCCTATGGGCCAACGTCCTGACTTTC. Amino acid sequence: CASSPLWANVLTF. The full variable domain, its missing parts supplied by reference TRBV5-8 and TRBJ2-6, is EAGVTQSPTHLIKTRGQQATLRCSPISGHTSVYWYQQALGLGLQFLLWYDEGEERNRGNFPPRFSGRQFPNYSSELNVNALELEDSALYLCASSPLWANVLTFGAGSRLTVL.

The chain combines TRBV5-6 with TRBJ1-2; TRBD1 is a possible D gene (6 bases). This CDR3 comprises 17 residues. Trimming removed 1 base at V and 4 bases at J, with 20 bases between. Germline loops: CDR1 SGHDT, CDR2 YYEEEE. The CDR3 sequence is CASSLPYERGKGYGYTF. The CDR3 DNA follows: TGTGCCAGCAGCTTGCCCTACGAGAGGGGGAAGGGCTATGGCTACACCTTC. The full variable domain, with the rest looked up from reference TRBV5-6 and TRBJ1-2, is DAGVTQSPTHLIKTRGQQVTLRCSPKSGHDTVSWYQQALGQGPQFIFQYYEEEERQRGNFPDRFSGHQFPNYSSELNVNALLLGDSALYLCASSLPYERGKGYGYTFGSGTRLTVV.

The chain is built from TRBV2 and TRBJ2-7, with 8 bases identical to TRBD2. CDR1 and CDR2 (germline): SNHLY, FYNNEI. The CDR3 runs 13 residues. V shed 6 bases and J 3 bases; nucleotides not matched to a gene: 4. The CDR3 is CASRESGSYEQYF. The DNA for the CDR3 is TGTGCCAGCAGGGAGAGCGGGAGCTACGAGCAGTACTTC.

The chain combines TRBV9 with TRBJ2-2; 10 bases agree with TRBD2. Per germline, CDR1 SGDLS and CDR2 YYNGEE. The V segment lost 4 bases and the J segment 4 bases; nucleotides outside the gene matches: 7. The CDR3 is 16 residues long. This CDR3 is CASSTRTSGVTGELFF. The CDR3 DNA reads as TGTGCCAGCAGCACTCGGACTAGCGGAGTCACCGGGGAGCTGTTTTTT.

This clone turned up a few times. The CDR3 DNA follows: TGTGCCAGCAGCGATCAGGGTTTAGATACGCAGTATTTT. It encodes CASSDQGLDTQYF. The gene calls are TRBV9 and TRBJ2-3; D may be TRBD1 (5 bases). V was shortened by 3 bases and J by 5 bases, with 10 bases between the two germline ends. The CDR3 contains 13 residues. The germline V gene encodes CDR1 SGDLS and CDR2 YYNGEE. Full variable domain (remainder filled in from reference TRBV9 and TRBJ2-3): DSGVTQTPKHLITATGQRVTLRCSPRSGDLSVYWYQQSLDQGLQFLIQYYNGEERAKGNILERFSAQQFPDLHSELNLSSLELGDSALYFCASSDQGLDTQYFGPGTRLTVL.

Here the CDR3 reads CASSPGGTGAYGYTF. In nucleotides, the CDR3 is TGTGCCAGCAGCCCCGGTGGGACAGGGGCCTATGGCTACACCTTC. The chain carries TRBV7-8 and TRBJ1-2; 10 bases are shared with TRBD1. V gave up 5 bases and J gave up 4 bases; unmatched junction bases: 7. CDR1 SGHVS and CDR2 FQNEAQ come from the germline V gene. CDR3 size: 15 residues.

The genes are TRBV6-1 and TRBJ2-3; 10 positions agree with TRBD2. The length of the CDR3 is 16 residues. Losses at the gene ends were 2 bases for V and 2 bases for J; bases not matched to a gene: 4. The germline CDR1 and CDR2 sequences are MNHNS and SASEGT. The CDR3 nucleotides read TGTGCCAGCAGTGAATTCCTAGCGGGGGACACAGATACGCAGTATTTT. Its protein is CASSEFLAGDTDTQYF.

This chain joins TRBV28 and TRBJ2-7; 12 bases fit TRBD1. The CDR3 has 14 amino acids. Trimming took 3 bases from V and 7 from J; bases not matched to a gene: 4. Germline CDR1 is MDHEN and CDR2 is SYDVKM. In DNA, the CDR3 is TGTGCCAGCAGTTTCGGGACAGGGGGCGAGGAGCAGTACTTC. Protein sequence: CASSFGTGGEEQYF.

The chain is built from TRBV20-1 and TRBJ2-7; TRBD2 matches at 12 bases. Germline-derived CDR1 and CDR2 are DFQATT and SNEGSKA (reference sequence). J was trimmed by 2 bases and V by 3 bases; bases with no gene match: 5. CDR3 length: 15 residues. The CDR3 is CSASRLAGDTYEQYF. The CDR3 nucleotides are TGCAGTGCTAGTCGACTAGCGGGAGATACCTACGAGCAGTACTTC.

The rearrangement joins TRBV7-2 to TRBJ1-6; 7 bases fit TRBD1. The trim removed 3 bases at V and 9 bases at J, leaving 11 bases unmatched. In germline, CDR1 is SGHTA, CDR2 FQGNSA. The CDR3 loop spans 16 amino acids. Written as DNA, the CDR3 is TGTGCCAGCAGCTTTGAGCCGCGACAGGGAGGTTCACCCCTCCACTTT. It is translated as CASSFEPRQGGSPLHF.

The chain uses TRBV11-2 and TRBJ2-2; 8 bases fit TRBD1. Germline lookup yields CDR1 SGHAT and CDR2 FQNNGV. The CDR3 has 15 amino acids. Losses at the gene ends were 1 base for V and 6 bases for J; bases not matched to a gene: 4. CDR3 DNA sequence: TGTGCCAGCAGCTTAGGGACAGGGATCGCCGGGGAGCTGTTTTTT. Translated: CASSLGTGIAGELFF.

The chain is built from TRBV6-5 and TRBJ2-7; D possibly corresponds to TRBD1 (5 bases). CDR1 and CDR2 (germline): MNHEY, SVGAGI. V lost 10 bases and J lost 3, with 13 bases in between. CDR3 length: 12 residues. For the CDR3, the DNA is TGTGCCACCAACCAGGGTATCTACGAGCAGTACGTC. As protein: CATNQGIYEQYV.

The V call is TRBV11-2, the J call TRBJ2-2; 8 bases match TRBD2. Trimming cost V 0 bases and J 1 base; bases outside gene matches: 4. The germline gives CDR1 SGHAT, CDR2 FQNNGV. This CDR3 region has 17 residues. CDR3 amino acids: CASSLELAGGNTGELFF. CDR3 coding DNA: TGTGCCAGCAGCTTAGAATTGGCGGGGGGGAACACCGGGGAGCTGTTTTTT.

The chain couples TRBV5-5 to TRBJ1-2; 7 nucleotides match TRBD1. Germline CDR1 is SGHKS and CDR2 is YYEKEE (reference sequence). This CDR3 region has 14 residues. V lost 4 bases to trimming and J lost 4 bases; unmatched junction nucleotides: 7. The CDR3 nucleotides read TGTGCCAGCAGCCACCCCCCAGGGGGCTATGGCTACACCTTC. Translation: CASSHPPGGYGYTF.

The gene calls are TRBV20-1 and TRBJ2-3, with D uncertain. V gave up 3 bases and J gave up 9 bases, with 10 bases separating them. This CDR3 has 11 residues. Per the germline V gene, CDR1 is DFQATT and CDR2 is SNEGSKA (reference sequence). In DNA, the CDR3 is TGCAGTGCTAGCGTCAGGTCGACGCAGTATTTT. As protein: CSASVRSTQYF.

This clone was recorded a few times. The V gene is TRBV10-3, the J gene TRBJ1-3; D unresolved. V lost 7 bases, J lost 0 bases, and 16 bases lay in between. The CDR3 covers 16 residues. In germline, CDR1 is ENHRY, CDR2 SYGVKD. The CDR3 reads CAITRGRFNSGNTIYF. The CDR3 DNA reads TGTGCCATCACCCGAGGGAGATTTAACTCTGGAAACACCATATATTTT.

The V call is TRBV7-2, the J call TRBJ1-2; no firm D call. Germline V gene data show CDR1 as SGHTA and CDR2 as FQGNSA. The CDR3 sequence is 15 residues long. Trimming left V 0 bases short and J 0 bases short, with 8 bases between. The CDR3 region is CASSLAVRPNYGYTF. In DNA, the CDR3 is TGTGCCAGCAGCTTAGCGGTCAGGCCTAACTATGGCTACACCTTC.